One sample yielded the 21 T cell receptor beta chains listed below, sequenced in a study of identical twins. TCRdb analysed the 5' RACE reads with MiXCR anew, one entry per CDR3 protein. This table has about 340,000 distinct CDR3 sequences, 12% appearing once. These data are also associated with another study on yellow fever vaccine responses in identical twins.

The sequenced sample consisted of CD8+ T cells sorted from blood. The origin of the receptors is a woman under 30 in good health.

This clonotype was counted between two and nine times. The V gene is TRBV12-3 or TRBV12-4, the J gene TRBJ2-7; 13 bases line up with TRBD2. V was clipped by 5 bases and J by 3 bases; unmatched bases: 4. This CDR3 region has 15 residues. CDR3 nucleotide sequence: TGTGCCAGCAGTACAGGGACTAGCGGGATCTACGAGCAGTACTTC. This sequence encodes CASSTGTSGIYEQYF.

This clonotype came up many times. V gene TRBV5-1 combines with J gene TRBJ2-2; TRBD2 matches at 9 bases. CDR1 is SGHRS and CDR2 is YFSETQ in the germline V gene. The length of the CDR3 is 17 residues. J was trimmed by 1 base and V by 4 bases; bases with no gene match: 8. CDR3 in amino acids: CASSQTLSGGNTGELFF. The CDR3 DNA sequence: TGCGCCAGCAGCCAGACACTTAGCGGGGGGAACACCGGGGAGCTGTTTTTT.

The V and J genes are TRBV27 and TRBJ1-5; 8 nucleotides line up with TRBD1. Germline V gives CDR1 MNHEY, CDR2 SMNVEV (reference sequence). The length of the CDR3 is 16 residues. The V and J ends lost 5 bases and 2 bases, in that order; junction bases with no gene match: 8. In nucleotides, the CDR3 is TGTGCCAGCAGTCTGGCGACAGGGGAGGGCAATCAGCCCCAGCATTTT. Translated: CASSLATGEGNQPQHF.

The rearrangement joins TRBV5-1 to TRBJ2-5, with 9 bases lining up with TRBD2. V gave up 1 base and J gave up 1 base; unmatched junction bases: 2. The CDR3 has 15 amino acids. The V gene's germline CDR1 is SGHRS and CDR2 YFSETQ. The CDR3 sequence is CASSLLAGTQETQYF. In DNA form, the CDR3 reads TGCGCCAGCAGCTTGCTAGCGGGGACCCAAGAGACCCAGTACTTC.

This clonotype was recorded a few times. The V gene is TRBV20-1, the J gene TRBJ2-1, with D possibly matching TRBD1 (6 bases). V was pared by 1 base and J by 9 bases, with 19 bases between. Germline V CDR1 and CDR2: DFQATT, SNEGSKA (reference sequence). The CDR3 has 15 amino acids. This CDR3 is CSARGGPQGGVEQFF. In nucleotides, the CDR3 is TGCAGTGCTAGAGGGGGCCCCCAAGGGGGTGTTGAGCAGTTCTTC.

This clonotype was counted only a few times. The chain uses TRBV5-5 and TRBJ2-7; TRBD2 is a possible D gene (7 bases). V was clipped by 7 bases and J by 0 bases, with 14 bases between them. The CDR3 contains 14 residues. CDR1 and CDR2 (germline): SGHKS, YYEKEE (reference sequence). CDR3 nucleotides: TGTGCCAGCTGGGGGCGGGAGTACTCCTACGAGCAGTACTTC. It codes for CASWGREYSYEQYF.

This clonotype was detected a few times. The J gene is TRBJ1-2, the V gene TRBV28; 7 nucleotides align to TRBD1. Germline trimming cut 6 bases from V and 2 bases from J; bases unmatched to any gene: 6. Germline CDR1 MDHEN, CDR2 SYDVKM. The CDR3 spans 14 residues. This CDR3 is CASSPRGLNYGYTF. In DNA form, the CDR3 reads TGTGCCAGCAGCCCTAGGGGGCTGAACTATGGCTACACCTTC.

This chain links TRBV24-1 with TRBJ2-1; TRBD1 aligns across 7 bases. Looked up from germline, CDR1 is KGHDR and CDR2 is SFDVKD. J lost 5 bases, V lost 3 bases, and 6 bases had no gene match. The CDR3 has 15 amino acids. CDR3 protein: CATSDPRDRDNEQFF. The CDR3 DNA reads as TGTGCCACCAGTGATCCCCGTGACAGGGACAATGAGCAGTTCTTC.

This clonotype has just a few counts. This chain links TRBV10-2 with TRBJ2-5; 8 bases match TRBD1. The germline V gene has CDR1 WSHSY and CDR2 SAAADI. After removal of 6 bases from V and 4 bases from J, the junction contained 4 bases not matched to a gene. The CDR3 has 13 amino acids. CDR3 sequence (DNA): TGCGCCAGCAGCCAGGGGGCCCGAGAGACCCAGTACTTC. The encoded protein is CASSQGARETQYF.

This clonotype was counted many times. The chain joins TRBV12-3 or TRBV12-4 to TRBJ2-2; unclear D gene. Trimming shortened V by 2 bases and J by 6 bases, and 1 base separated the two germline ends. This CDR3 contains 11 residues. The CDR3 region is CASSLSGELFF. The CDR3 nucleotides read TGTGCCAGCAGTTTATCCGGGGAGCTGTTTTTT.

J is TRBJ2-1 and V is TRBV18, with D possibly being TRBD1 or TRBD2 (6 bases each). Germline assignment: CDR1 KGHSH and CDR2 LQKENI. This CDR3 has 15 amino acids. Trimming pared 2 bases from V and 8 bases from J, leaving 16 bases between. The CDR3, as DNA: TGTGCCAGCTCACCATTGGGGGGCGGGATTGATGAGCAGTTCTTC. The encoded protein is CASSPLGGGIDEQFF.

This clonotype was counted a few times. The chain is built from TRBV7-2 and TRBJ2-5; 11 nucleotides align to TRBD2. This CDR3 has 16 residues. V dropped 2 bases and J dropped 4; count of bases not matched to a gene: 6. Germline V gene lookup returns CDR1 SGHTA and CDR2 FQGNSA. In nucleotides, the CDR3 is TGTGCCAGCAGCTTAAAATCCCTAGCGGGGGGAGAGACCCAGTACTTC. Translation: CASSLKSLAGGETQYF.

This clonotype was found a few times. The chain recombines TRBV15 with TRBJ2-1, with TRBD1 identical over 7 bases. V lost 5 bases, J lost 0 bases, and 1 base stayed unmatched. The CDR3 sequence is 14 residues long. CDR1 is LNHNV and CDR2 is YYDKDF in the germline V gene (reference sequence). DNA for the CDR3: TGTGCCACCAGCGGACAGGCCTCCTACAATGAGCAGTTCTTC. Translated, it gives CATSGQASYNEQFF.

The chain employs TRBV20-1 and TRBJ1-1, with D unresolved. Germline loops: CDR1 DFQATT, CDR2 SNEGSKA (reference sequence). The V gene lost 0 bases and the J gene lost 8 bases, with 13 bases spanning the gap. The CDR3 totals 13 residues. The CDR3 sequence: CSARDWVSIEAFF. The DNA of the CDR3 is TGCAGTGCTAGAGACTGGGTTTCAATCGAAGCTTTCTTT.

This chain joins TRBV20-1 and TRBJ2-7; a weak D match, TRBD2 (5 bases). The CDR3 covers 13 residues. Between the trimmed V and J ends, which lost 1 base and 1 base, there was a span of 8 bases. The germline V gene has CDR1 DFQATT and CDR2 SNEGSKA (reference sequence). The DNA of the CDR3 is TGCAGTGCTAGAGGAGGGCCGTCCTACGAGCAGTACGTC. It codes for CSARGGPSYEQYV.

V gene TRBV7-9 combines with J gene TRBJ2-7; 7 bases fit TRBD1. This CDR3 is built from 14 residues. Germline V gene lookup returns CDR1 SEHNR and CDR2 FQNEAQ (reference sequence). V shed 1 base, J shed 4 bases, and the junction held 4 bases outside the gene matches. CDR3 loop: CASSLGQGWYEQYF. The DNA for the CDR3 is TGTGCCAGCAGCTTAGGACAGGGTTGGTACGAGCAGTACTTC.

The sample holds a few counts of this clonotype. This chain joins TRBV27 and TRBJ2-3; TRBD1 aligns across 9 bases. CDR1 MNHEY and CDR2 SMNVEV come from the germline V gene (reference sequence). The CDR3 length is 15 residues. The V segment lost 2 bases and the J segment 4 bases; nucleotides outside the gene matches: 4. Here the CDR3 reads CASSLRDRVADTQYF. In nucleotides, the CDR3 is TGTGCCAGCAGTTTAAGGGACAGGGTTGCAGATACGCAGTATTTT.

The chain carries TRBV11-3 and TRBJ2-7; D may be TRBD1 (6 bases). This CDR3 has 14 residues. Germline CDR1 SGHNT, CDR2 YENEEA. V was cut by 5 bases and J by 0 bases, with 11 bases left in between. The CDR3 coding sequence is TGTGCCAGCAGCCCGGACAGCCCCTCCTACGAGCAGTACTTC. Translated: CASSPDSPSYEQYF.

Many counts were recorded for this clonotype. The CDR3 DNA reads TGCGCCAGCAGCCAATCCCCCCAGGAGTGGAGGGCAGAGACCCAGTACTTC. Protein product: CASSQSPQEWRAETQYF. The chain combines TRBV4-1 with TRBJ2-5; D is possibly TRBD2 (6 bases). Germline assignment: CDR1 MGHRA and CDR2 YSYEKL. Between the trimmed V and J ends, which lost 2 bases and 4 bases, there was a span of 20 bases. CDR3 length equals 17 residues.

In this sample, this clonotype turned up a few times. The chain employs TRBV12-5 and TRBJ1-4, with 8 bases identical to TRBD1. CDR1 and CDR2 (germline): LGHNT, FRNRAP. The CDR3 has 16 residues. V gave up 6 bases and J gave up 6 bases; unmatched junction bases: 12. Here the CDR3 DNA reads TGTGCTAGTGGAGGACAGGGAGGTGTTTTGGATGAAAAACTGTTTTTT. Amino acids: CASGGQGGVLDEKLFF.

Only a few counts were recorded for this clonotype. The chain recombines TRBV4-2 with TRBJ2-2; D tentatively fits TRBD1 or TRBD2 (5 bases each). The CDR3 is 17 amino acids. CDR1 is LGHNA and CDR2 is YNFKEQ in the germline V gene. V was trimmed by 1 base and J by 3 bases, leaving 15 bases between them. The CDR3 DNA reads as TGTGCCAGCAGCCAAGTTGTAGTGGGGCGGGACACCGGGGAGCTGTTTTTT. It specifies CASSQVVVGRDTGELFF.